This T cell receptor beta chain was sequenced during a study of OX40 agonist ivuxolimab in advanced cancers. Libraries were prepared by immunoSEQ multiplex PCR; TCRdb keeps only in-frame clonotypes and omits some of them. This table holds approximately 100,000 clones, 70% to 90% found once. CDR3 size: 13 residues. Germline CDR1 is SGHNT and CDR2 is YENEEA. Trimming pared 2 bases from V and 6 bases from J, leaving 9 bases between. Patients with a history of autoimmune disease or on systemic immunosuppression were excluded. Collection of blood occurred at baseline, at cycle 4 day 1, and at cycle 7 day 1.

The chain carries TRBV11-3 and TRBJ2-3, with D possibly TRBD2 on 5 matching bases. The source of this sequence is an adult with an advanced solid tumor such as melanoma, head and neck, liver or kidney cancer. Source: CD4+ or CD8+ T cells sorted from blood, taken in a trial of the OX40 agonist ivuxolimab. CDR3 sequence (DNA): TGTGCCAGCAGCTTATGGGAGAGGGATACGCAGTATTTT. Its translation is CASSLWERDTQYF.